The following is a T cell receptor (beta chain) sequence with its context. Its antigen is not identified. Healthy Caucasians supplied all donations. TCRdb reprocessed the 5' RACE reads with MiXCR, giving one entry per CDR3 protein. The table has approximately 1.8 million distinct CDR3 sequences, more than 30% seen once. This sample stems from a study of identical twins. Study-wide results and limits: Out-of-frame TCR alpha sharing in monozygotic twins exceeded recombination model predictions. Cord blood beta clonotypes that were abundant carried fewer insertions, and memory repertoires showed no such trend.

The germline V and J ends were trimmed by 8 bases and 0 bases, with 13 bases remaining between them. The length of the CDR3 is 14 residues. CDR1 LNHNV and CDR2 YYDKDF come from the germline V gene (reference sequence). V usage is TRBV15 and J usage is TRBJ1-1, with D unresolved. This TCR came from a newborn girl in good health. Input material: cord blood. CDR3 sequence (DNA): TGTGCCACCGCCCCCCGGCCCATGAACACTGAAGCTTTCTTT. Its translation: CATAPRPMNTEAFF.